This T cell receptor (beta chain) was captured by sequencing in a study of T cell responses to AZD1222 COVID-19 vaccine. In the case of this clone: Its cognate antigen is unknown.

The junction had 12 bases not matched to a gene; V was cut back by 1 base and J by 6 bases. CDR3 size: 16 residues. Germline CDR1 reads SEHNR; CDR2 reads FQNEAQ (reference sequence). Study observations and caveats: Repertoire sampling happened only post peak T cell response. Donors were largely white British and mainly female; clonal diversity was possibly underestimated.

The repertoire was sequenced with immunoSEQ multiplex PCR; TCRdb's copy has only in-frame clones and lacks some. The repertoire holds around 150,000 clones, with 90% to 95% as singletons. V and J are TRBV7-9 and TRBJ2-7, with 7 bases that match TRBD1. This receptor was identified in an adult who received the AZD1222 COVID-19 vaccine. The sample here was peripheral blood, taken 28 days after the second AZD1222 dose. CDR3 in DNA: TGTGCCAGCAGCTTAGGGCAGGGGACAGATAAGGGCGAGCAGTACTTC. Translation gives CASSLGQGTDKGEQYF.